The 8 T cell receptor beta chains below all came from one sample that was sequenced in a study of sequential checkpoint blockade in melanoma. The treatment denotes: randomized to nivolumab then ipilimumab (arm A) or the reverse (arm B). Some clones are missing from TCRdb's copy, which holds only in-frame ones; the method was immunoSEQ multiplex PCR. The sample lists more than 9,500 clones, about 61% seen once, with about a quarter in the top ten. This sample comprised CD8+ T cells sorted from blood (inferred from file names), obtained from a patient given nivolumab and ipilimumab in sequence. These receptors originate from a human donor with melanoma.

The count of this clone is one. The CDR3 reads CASSIGFADYSNQPQHF. CDR3 DNA: TGTGCCAGTAGTATAGGGTTTGCAGATTATAGCAATCAGCCCCAGCATTTT. V is TRBV19 and J is TRBJ1-5; D unclear. V was shortened by 1 base and J by 0 bases, with 13 bases between the two germline ends. Germline V gene sequence: CDR1 LNHDA, CDR2 SQIVND (reference sequence). This CDR3 region has 17 residues.

The chain joins TRBV6-5 to TRBJ1-6, with D possibly matching TRBD1 (6 bases). This CDR3 spans 15 amino acids. Germline V lookup: CDR1 MNHEY, CDR2 SVGAGI. V was pared by 6 bases and J by 6 bases, with 15 bases between. CDR3 sequence: CASSLDSRSNSPLHF. CDR3 DNA: TGTGCCAGCAGCCTGGACAGCCGAAGTAATTCACCCCTCCACTTT.

A remark on this clone: The junction shows a germline mismatch at one end, possibly a read error. Different DNA sequences within this sample yield the same CDR3. The chain employs TRBV6-5 and TRBJ2-2; D might be TRBD1 (6 bases). There are 15 residues in the CDR3. Germline V gene data show CDR1 as MNHEY and CDR2 as SVGAGI. The CDR3 DNA follows: TGTGCCAGCAGTTACAGTACAGGGAACACCGGGGAGCTATTTTTT. The encoded protein is CASSYSTGNTGELFF.

This chain joins TRBV4-1 and TRBJ1-5, with unresolved D. Per germline, CDR1 MGHRA and CDR2 YSYEKL. V was pared by 2 bases and J by 2 bases, with 7 bases between. The CDR3 extends over 14 amino acids. The CDR3 nucleotides are TGCGCCAGCAGCCAATTCGGTGGCAATCAGCCCCAGCATTTT. Protein: CASSQFGGNQPQHF.

The rearrangement uses TRBV10-3 and TRBJ2-3, with 8 bases identical to TRBD2. CDR1 is ENHRY and CDR2 is SYGVKD in the germline V gene. V was pared by 2 bases and J by 5 bases, with 6 bases of the junction left unmatched. The CDR3 runs 15 residues. CDR3 amino acids: CAISETGGARDTQYF. CDR3 in DNA: TGTGCCATCAGTGAGACCGGGGGGGCAAGAGATACGCAGTATTTT.

In nucleotides, the CDR3 is TGTGCCAGTAGTATGACTATCAGGGGCCACCCGAACAACTTCTACGAGCAGTACTTC. Protein product: CASSMTIRGHPNNFYEQYF. V usage is TRBV19 and J usage is TRBJ2-7; the D gene is possibly TRBD1 (6 bases). The CDR3 runs to 19 residues. Germline V CDR1 and CDR2: LNHDA, SQIVND (reference sequence). V dropped 3 bases and J dropped 3 bases, with 27 bases sitting between them.

This clone has a handful of counts. This rearrangement joins TRBV4-3 to TRBJ1-1; 7 bases are a match to TRBD1. V shed 4 bases, J shed 5 bases, and the junction held 4 bases outside the gene matches. This CDR3 comprises 13 residues. Germline-derived CDR1 and CDR2 are LGHNA and YSLEER. CDR3 loop: CASSLRGYTEAFF. The CDR3 DNA sequence: TGCGCCAGCAGCCTCAGGGGGTATACTGAAGCTTTCTTT.

The chain recombines TRBV5-1 with TRBJ2-7; 8 nucleotides match TRBD2. The CDR3 has 16 amino acids. CDR1 is SGHRS and CDR2 is YFSETQ in the germline V gene. V shed 0 bases and J 5 bases; nucleotides not matched to a gene: 10. Here the CDR3 reads CASSLEGSGRGDEQYF. Written as DNA, the CDR3 is TGCGCCAGCAGCTTGGAGGGGAGCGGGAGAGGCGACGAGCAGTACTTC.